This entry is about one TCR beta chain. One Seattle source followed patients from active infection through their disease course. These data come from a study of blood T cell repertoires in COVID-19. Between the trimmed V and J ends, which lost 3 bases and 7 bases, there was a span of 15 bases. The CDR3 sequence is 15 residues long. CDR1 and CDR2 from the germline V gene are LNHDA and SQIVND (reference sequence). Clones were read by immunoSEQ multiplex PCR, and TCRdb kept only the in-frame ones, dropping some. Of roughly 340,000 clones listed, 87% are singletons. What was sequenced was peripheral blood. The chain links TRBV19 to TRBJ1-4; D perhaps matches TRBD1 (5 bases). This TCR was recovered from a woman aged 45-60 years with COVID-19, enrolled during active disease. CDR3 DNA sequence: TGTGCCAGTAGTATTTCGGGGGGTTTAGTTGAAAAACTGTTTTTT. It yields the protein CASSISGGLVEKLFF.